This entry lists 10 T cell receptor beta chains sequenced from one sample in a study of blood T cell repertoires in COVID-19. Profiling relied on immunoSEQ multiplex PCR, and the TCRdb table lists in-frame clones only, not all of them. Among under 200,000 clones listed, 80% to 90% were seen once. Sequenced sample: peripheral blood. These receptors were obtained from a man younger than 40 with active or convalescent COVID-19.

There are a few counts of this clone. V and J are TRBV10-3 and TRBJ1-6; D remains ambiguous. Germline values: CDR1 ENHRY, CDR2 SYGVKD. CDR3 length equals 13 residues. V was cut by 2 bases and J by 9 bases, with 8 bases left in between. Here the CDR3 DNA reads TGTGCCATCAGTGAGGGAACGGGTTCACCCCTCCACTTT. This encodes CAISEGTGSPLHF.

This chain connects TRBV19 to TRBJ1-4; no definite D call. Germline V gene sequence: CDR1 LNHDA, CDR2 SQIVND (reference sequence). Trimming stripped 5 bases from V and 5 bases from J, with 9 bases between. The CDR3 sequence is 13 residues long. The CDR3 nucleotides are TGTGCCAGTAGTCGGGTCGGAAATGAAAAACTGTTTTTT. Translating gives CASSRVGNEKLFF.

This chain links TRBV24-1 with TRBJ1-4, with D unclear. V gave up 3 bases and J gave up 8 bases, with 12 bases separating them. Germline values: CDR1 KGHDR, CDR2 SFDVKD. The length of the CDR3 is 14 residues. DNA for the CDR3: TGTGCCACCAGTGATCACTATAAAACCGAAAAACTGTTTTTT. This translates into CATSDHYKTEKLFF.

The CDR3 is CASSEVGSTEAFF. The CDR3 bases are TGTGCCAGCAGTGAAGTGGGGAGCACTGAAGCTTTCTTT. This chain joins TRBV6-4 and TRBJ1-1; D unclear. Trimming left V 3 bases short and J 4 bases short, with 9 bases between. Germline CDR1 reads MRHNA; CDR2 reads SNTAGT. CDR3 length equals 13 residues.

V is TRBV7-9 and J is TRBJ1-3, with 8 positions matching TRBD1. Germline CDR1 reads SEHNR; CDR2 reads FQNEAQ (reference sequence). V lost 4 bases to trimming and J lost 4 bases; unmatched junction nucleotides: 9. This CDR3 has 16 amino acids. CDR3 residues: CASSYRRGTGGNTIYF. The CDR3 DNA reads TGTGCCAGCAGCTACAGACGAGGGACAGGAGGAAACACCATATATTTT.

The chain joins TRBV7-8 to TRBJ2-2; D possibly corresponds to TRBD1 (5 bases). The CDR3 contains 14 residues. Germline V lookup: CDR1 SGHVS, CDR2 FQNEAQ. The V gene lost 6 bases and the J gene lost 3 bases, with 11 bases spanning the gap. CDR3 in amino acids: CASSLQGYTGELFF. The CDR3 DNA is TGTGCCAGCAGTCTTCAGGGTTACACCGGGGAGCTGTTTTTT.

The J gene is TRBJ1-4, the V gene TRBV20-1; no firm D call. The CDR3 has 14 amino acids. Germline CDR1 is DFQATT and CDR2 is SNEGSKA (reference sequence). V was clipped by 3 bases and J by 4 bases, with 12 bases between them. This CDR3 is CSASDPVRNEKLFF. CDR3 DNA: TGCAGTGCTAGTGACCCGGTTCGTAATGAAAAACTGTTTTTT.

V usage is TRBV4-2 and J usage is TRBJ1-1, with 8 bases matching TRBD1. Looked up from germline, CDR1 is LGHNA and CDR2 is YNFKEQ. The CDR3 extends over 15 amino acids. V trimming: 1 base; J trimming: 5 bases; junction bases outside the gene matches: 6. CDR3 in DNA: TGTGCCAGCAGCCAAGGGGGGACAGGAGGAACTGAAGCTTTCTTT. Amino acid sequence: CASSQGGTGGTEAFF.

This clone was recorded a few times. The chain's CDR3 is CASSLLAGENEQYF. CDR3 nucleotide sequence: TGCGCCAGCAGCCTACTAGCGGGAGAGAACGAGCAGTACTTC. The chain combines TRBV5-1 with TRBJ2-7; 11 bases line up with TRBD2. CDR3 size: 14 residues. Trimming at V came to 4 bases and at J to 5 bases, leaving 5 bases not matched to a gene. Germline V gene sequence: CDR1 SGHRS, CDR2 YFSETQ.

This sequence joins TRBV28 and TRBJ2-7; TRBD2 matches 7 bases. This CDR3 contains 14 residues. Germline V gene lookup returns CDR1 MDHEN and CDR2 SYDVKM. V lost 6 bases and J lost 4; bases outside the gene matches: 9. CDR3 bases: TGTGCCAGCAGCCGCGGCGGGGGTGGGTACGAGCAGTACGTC. Protein product: CASSRGGGGYEQYV.